Listed below are T cell receptor beta chains from one sample, sequenced in a study of cytomegalovirus exposure and HLA in healthy donors. Profiled with immunoSEQ multiplex PCR; TCRdb holds only in-frame clones, not every one. The sample shows 150,000 to 200,000 clones, 84% of them seen only once. The sequencing input was PBMCs. The receptors were gathered from a boy aged 2-9 years in good health and CMV-seronegative. Both conserved end residues are part of each CDR3. Fields, in order: clone size, D gene, J gene, V gene, CDR3 protein, CDR3 DNA. The D gene is left open where the match is weak. A row's size may be missing; if present it is once, few, many or a size class.

.,TRBD1,TRBJ2-7,TRBV2,CASRPGQLYEQYF,TGTGCCAGCAGACCGGGACAGCTATACGAGCAGTACTTC
.,.,TRBJ2-5,TRBV10-2,CASSESSKETQYF,TGCGCCAGCAGTGAGTCTAGTAAAGAGACCCAGTACTTC
.,.,TRBJ2-2,TRBV5-4,CASSSGTTGELFF,TGTGCCAGCAGCAGCGGCACTACCGGGGAGCTGTTTTTT
.,.,TRBJ1-1,TRBV5-1,CASSLEAREDTEAFF,TGCGCCAGCAGCTTGGAAGCCAGGGAAGACACTGAAGCTTTCTTT
.,TRBD2,TRBJ2-1,TRBV5-1,CASSQGLADNEQFF,TGCGCCAGCAGCCAGGGACTAGCGGACAATGAGCAGTTCTTC
.,.,TRBJ2-2,TRBV4-1,CASSQDPGPTGELFF,TGCGCCAGCAGCCAAGATCCAGGGCCCACCGGGGAGCTGTTTTTT
.,TRBD2,TRBJ2-1,TRBV7-9,CASSPVGGSPNEQFF,TGTGCCAGCAGCCCGGTGGGGGGGTCCCCCAATGAGCAGTTCTTC
.,TRBD1,TRBJ1-2,TRBV28,CASSFHRGRANYGYTF,TGTGCCAGCAGTTTTCACAGGGGGCGGGCTAACTATGGCTACACCTTC
.,.,TRBJ1-2,TRBV7-9,CASSSPGVGYGYTF,TGTGCCAGCAGCTCTCCAGGGGTTGGCTACGGCTACACCTTC
once,TRBD1,TRBJ2-7,TRBV7-9,CASSSTKGAREQYF,TGTGCCAGCAGCTCCACCAAGGGGGCCCGCGAGCAGTACTTC
.,TRBD1,TRBJ1-5,TRBV27,CASSLGQGNQPQHF,TGTGCCAGCAGTCTCGGACAGGGCAATCAGCCCCAGCATTTT
once,.,TRBJ2-3,TRBV10-3,CAISLNGGNTDTQYF,TGTGCCATCAGTTTAAACGGGGGAAACACAGATACGCAGTATTTT
.,.,TRBJ1-3,TRBV30,CAWSVYPRFASTGNTIYF,TGTGCCTGGAGTGTATACCCCCGATTTGCCAGTACTGGAAACACCATATATTTT
.,TRBD1,TRBJ2-7,TRBV6-1,CASSRRTGEGYEQYF,TGTGCCAGCAGCCGCCGGACAGGGGAGGGGTACGAGCAGTACTTC
.,.,TRBJ1-1,TRBV2,CASTRGSVANTEAFF,TGTGCCAGCACCCGGGGGTCAGTGGCGAACACTGAAGCTTTCTTT
.,TRBD2,TRBJ2-5,TRBV7-2,CASSPGLAGDGETQYF,TGTGCCAGCAGCCCCGGACTAGCGGGAGATGGGGAGACCCAGTACTTC
.,.,TRBJ2-3,TRBV27,CASSPVPGRTIDTQYF,TGTGCCAGCAGTCCCGTCCCCGGGAGAACGATAGATACGCAGTATTTT
.,.,TRBJ2-3,TRBV29-1,CSLLGQVGTDTQYF,TGCAGTCTATTGGGGCAGGTAGGGACAGATACGCAGTATTTT
.,.,TRBJ2-1,TRBV11-3,CASSLGGSGNNEQFF,TGTGCCAGCAGCTTAGGGGGTAGCGGAAACAATGAGCAGTTCTTC
.,.,TRBJ1-2,TRBV10-3,CAISGSGIYGYTF,TGTGCCATCAGCGGCTCCGGGATCTATGGCTACACCTTC
.,TRBD1,TRBJ2-2,TRBV6-1,CASSEALTGAKNTGELFF,TGTGCCAGCAGTGAAGCGTTGACAGGGGCGAAGAACACCGGGGAGCTGTTTTTT
.,TRBD2,TRBJ2-1,TRBV19,CASGKREVVYEQFF,TGTGCCAGTGGCAAGCGGGAGGTAGTCTATGAGCAGTTCTTC
.,.,TRBJ1-1,TRBV11-2,CASSLVSRNTEAFF,TGTGCCAGCAGCTTAGTATCCAGGAACACTGAAGCTTTCTTT
.,.,TRBJ2-7,TRBV27,CASSPRKGVPTMEQYF,TGTGCCAGCAGTCCTAGAAAAGGAGTCCCCACCATGGAGCAGTACTTC
.,TRBD2,TRBJ2-1,TRBV25-1,CASSGFLAGGPNEQFF,TGTGCCAGCAGTGGCTTCCTAGCGGGAGGGCCTAATGAGCAGTTCTTC
.,TRBD2,TRBJ2-5,TRBV4-1,CASSQAAGTLAAETQYF,TGCGCCAGCAGCCAAGCGGCCGGGACTCTAGCGGCAGAGACCCAGTACTTC
once,.,TRBJ1-5,TRBV28,CATLSQGIQPQHF,TGTGCCACCTTGTCCCAGGGGATACAGCCCCAGCATTTT
.,TRBD2,TRBJ2-1,TRBV7-7,CASSLLPGTSGYNEQFF,TGTGCTAGCAGCTTATTACCCGGGACTAGCGGTTACAATGAGCAGTTCTTC
.,.,TRBJ2-2,TRBV6-5,CASSRDTYTGELFF,TGTGCCAGCAGTCGGGACACTTACACCGGGGAGCTGTTTTTT
.,TRBD1,TRBJ2-7,TRBV2,CASRGTGGYEQYF,TGTGCCAGCAGGGGGACAGGAGGGTACGAGCAGTACTTC
.,TRBD2,TRBJ2-7,TRBV6-6,CASSILAGRTNEQYF,TGTGCCAGCAGTATACTAGCCGGGAGGACGAACGAGCAGTACTTC
.,.,TRBJ2-7,TRBV7-9,CASSLAAVKPTYEQYF,TGTGCCAGCAGCTTAGCGGCGGTCAAGCCGACCTACGAGCAGTACTTC
.,.,TRBJ2-5,TRBV14,CASSQFVETQYF,TGTGCCAGCAGCCAATTCGTCGAGACCCAGTACTTC
.,TRBD1,TRBJ2-1,TRBV6-1,CASSSTGYPYNEQFF,TGTGCCAGCAGTTCGACAGGGTATCCCTACAATGAGCAGTTCTTC
few,.,TRBJ1-1,TRBV7-2,CASSRQGHTEAFF,TGTGCCAGCAGCCGTCAGGGCCACACTGAAGCTTTCTTT
.,.,TRBJ2-5,TRBV6-5,CASSQGVWETQYF,TGTGCCAGCAGTCAAGGGGTCTGGGAGACCCAGTACTTC
.,.,TRBJ2-1,TRBV5-1,CASSLVPSAPSSYNEQFF,TGCGCCAGCAGCTTGGTACCCTCAGCGCCCAGCTCCTACAATGAGCAGTTCTTC
.,TRBD1,TRBJ2-1,TRBV29-1,CSVRTGGYNEQFF,TGCAGCGTCAGGACAGGGGGATACAATGAGCAGTTCTTC
.,.,TRBJ1-1,TRBV4-2,CASSQDRTVNTEAFF,TGTGCCAGCAGCCAAGACCGGACTGTGAACACTGAAGCTTTCTTT
.,TRBD2,TRBJ2-3,TRBV4-2,CASSQRTSGSEADTQYF,TGTGCCAGCAGCCAACGGACTAGCGGGAGCGAGGCAGATACGCAGTATTTT
.,.,TRBJ1-3,TRBV30,CAWSSVSGNTIYF,TGTGCCTGGAGTTCAGTATCTGGAAACACCATATATTTT
.,TRBD2,TRBJ2-7,TRBV19,CASSTSGRFDEQYF,TGTGCCAGTAGCACTAGCGGGAGGTTTGACGAGCAGTACTTC
.,TRBD1,TRBJ2-7,TRBV27,CASSSTGPYEQYF,TGTGCCAGCAGTTCGACAGGGCCCTACGAGCAGTACTTC
.,.,TRBJ2-2,TRBV5-1,CASAIGGTGELFF,TGCGCCAGCGCTATCGGAGGAACCGGGGAGCTGTTTTTT
.,TRBD2,TRBJ2-7,TRBV19,CASSKRLAGEGEQYF,TGTGCCAGTAGTAAGCGTCTAGCGGGAGAGGGGGAGCAGTACTTC
.,.,TRBJ2-1,TRBV10-1,CASSDGRLDEQFF,TGCGCCAGCAGTGATGGTCGTTTAGATGAGCAGTTCTTC
once,.,TRBJ1-2,TRBV28,CASSSGVGYGYTF,TGTGCCAGCAGTTCCGGGGTTGGCTATGGCTACACCTTC
few,.,TRBJ1-1,TRBV6-5,CASSYVGGTEAFF,TGTGCCAGCAGTTACGTGGGGGGCACTGAAGCTTTCTTT
.,.,TRBJ2-1,TRBV7-9,CASSFTGRPPYNEQFF,TGTGCCAGCAGCTTTACTGGGAGGCCCCCCTACAATGAGCAGTTCTTC
.,.,TRBJ1-5,TRBV7-9,CASSLVAQPQHF,TGTGCCAGCAGCTTAGTGGCTCAGCCCCAGCATTTT
.,TRBD1,TRBJ2-5,TRBV10-3,CAISERDRGETQYF,TGTGCCATCAGTGAACGGGACAGGGGAGAGACCCAGTACTTC
once,.,TRBJ1-4,TRBV5-5,CASSSTGPNEKLFF,TGTGCCAGCAGTTCGACAGGCCCTAATGAAAAACTGTTTTTT
.,.,TRBJ1-1,TRBV7-9,CASSLSQGPEAFF,TGTGCCAGCAGCTTAAGCCAGGGGCCTGAAGCTTTCTTT
.,.,TRBJ1-1,TRBV4-1,CASSQDDGENTEAFF,TGCGCCAGCAGCCAAGATGACGGGGAGAACACTGAAGCTTTCTTT